This T cell receptor beta chain was recovered during a study of siplizumab effects on memory and regulatory T cells. Clones were sequenced by immunoSEQ multiplex PCR, and TCRdb holds only the in-frame ones, with some missing. This table holds some 97,000 clones, 92% found once. The CDR3 is made up of 14 amino acids. The germline V gene has CDR1 MNHNS and CDR2 SASEGT. V shed 7 bases, J shed 2 bases, and the junction held 7 bases outside the gene matches. The V call is TRBV6-1, the J call TRBJ2-7; TRBD1 agrees at 8 bases. This sequence originates from a human donor in good health. Material: Tregs sorted from blood. CDR3 sequence reads: CASIQGAGPYEQYF. CDR3 coding DNA: TGTGCCAGCATCCAGGGGGCCGGCCCCTACGAGCAGTACTTC.